These 15 T cell receptor beta chains share one sample of origin, sequenced in a study of identical twins. TCRdb reprocessed the 5' RACE reads via MiXCR and lists one record per CDR3 protein. Among 400,000 to 600,000 distinct CDR3 sequences listed, about 22% were seen once. The sample also formed part of further work on yellow fever vaccine responses in identical twins.

Specimen: CD4+ T cells sorted from blood. These receptors were taken from a woman younger than 35 in good health.

The genes are TRBV25-1 and TRBJ2-3, with D possibly matching TRBD2 (5 bases). Germline CDR1 and CDR2: MGHDK and SYGVNS. CDR3 length: 15 amino acids. Trimming shortened V by 5 bases and J by 0 bases, and 12 bases separated the two germline ends. The CDR3, as DNA: TGTGCCAGCAGTAAAGACCGGGGTAGCACAGATACGCAGTATTTT. This codes for CASSKDRGSTDTQYF.

Remarks on this clonotype: The junction does not match germline at one end; this may be a read error. V gene TRBV6-5 combines with J gene TRBJ2-7; 9 nucleotides line up with TRBD1. The V gene's germline CDR1 is MNHEY and CDR2 SVGAGI. The CDR3 consists of 11 residues. The CDR3 loop is CASSYGTGKVF. The CDR3 DNA reads as TGTGCCAGCAGTTATGGGACAGGGAAGGTCTTC.

The chain joins TRBV9 to TRBJ2-7, with D possibly matching TRBD2 (5 bases). V lost 1 base and J 4 bases, leaving 12 bases between the germline ends. Germline CDR1 and CDR2: SGDLS and YYNGEE. CDR3 size: 14 residues. CDR3 nucleotide sequence: TGTGCCAGCAGCGTACGGGAAGGGAAGTACGAGCAGTACTTC. Translated, it gives CASSVREGKYEQYF.

This chain joins TRBV10-3 and TRBJ2-4; a possible D gene is TRBD2 (7 bases). The germline V gene has CDR1 ENHRY and CDR2 SYGVKD. Trimming shortened V by 10 bases and J by 0 bases, and 25 bases separated the two germline ends. The CDR3 has 18 amino acids. CDR3 in amino acids: CASKGGAGDLLAKNIQYF. The CDR3 DNA is TGTGCCAGCAAAGGGGGGGCGGGGGACCTCCTAGCCAAAAACATTCAGTACTTC.

The chain is built from TRBV12-3 or TRBV12-4 and TRBJ2-2, with D tentatively TRBD1 (6 bases). Trimming pared 1 base from V and 4 bases from J, leaving 10 bases between. This CDR3 spans 15 amino acids. Written as DNA, the CDR3 is TGTGCCAGCAGTTTAGTGGGGACAAGCACCGGGGAGCTGTTTTTT. Residues: CASSLVGTSTGELFF.

The chain joins TRBV27 to TRBJ2-3, with D tentatively TRBD1 or TRBD2 (6 bases each). V gave up 0 bases and J gave up 1 base, with 11 bases separating them. From germline, CDR1 is MNHEY and CDR2 SMNVEV (reference sequence). This CDR3 contains 16 residues. CDR3 region: CASSLSKGGGTDTQYF. The CDR3 DNA sequence: TGTGCCAGCAGTTTATCGAAGGGGGGCGGCACAGATACGCAGTATTTT.

V gene TRBV12-3 or TRBV12-4 combines with J gene TRBJ2-7, with 10 bases matching TRBD1. Trimming at V came to 0 bases and at J to 7 bases, leaving 9 bases not matched to a gene. The CDR3 sequence is 16 residues long. CDR3 protein: CASSLASGTGAREQYF. CDR3 bases: TGTGCCAGCAGTTTAGCCTCCGGGACAGGGGCTAGAGAGCAGTACTTC.

This clonotype has more than one count but fewer than ten. The chain links TRBV7-9 to TRBJ2-5, with 7 bases that match TRBD2. Germline V gene sequence: CDR1 SEHNR, CDR2 FQNEAQ (reference sequence). The length of the CDR3 is 14 residues. J was trimmed by 6 bases and V by 6 bases; bases with no gene match: 10. Here the CDR3 reads CASSPSGNVKTQYF. The CDR3 DNA reads TGTGCCAGCAGTCCGAGCGGGAACGTCAAGACCCAGTACTTC.

This chain links TRBV5-1 with TRBJ2-5; 14 bases align to TRBD2. J was trimmed by 6 bases and V by 4 bases; bases with no gene match: 5. The germline CDR1 and CDR2 sequences are SGHRS and YFSETQ. The CDR3 has 15 amino acids. The chain's CDR3 is CASSPGLAGGKTQYF. The CDR3, as DNA: TGCGCCAGCAGCCCCGGACTAGCGGGGGGAAAGACCCAGTACTTC.

The rearrangement uses TRBV5-6 and TRBJ1-2, with 8 bases aligning to TRBD1. From germline, CDR1 is SGHDT and CDR2 YYEEEE. The CDR3 runs 17 residues. V was clipped by 1 base and J by 3 bases; unmatched bases: 11. The DNA for the CDR3 is TGTGCCAGCAGCTTGACCCGTTTGGGACAGGCTGACTATGGCTACACCTTC. Protein sequence: CASSLTRLGQADYGYTF.

This chain uses TRBV2 with TRBJ2-3; 8 bases align to TRBD2. With V trimmed by 8 bases and J by 0 bases, 10 bases remained unmatched. This CDR3 is built from 16 residues. Germline V lookup: CDR1 SNHLY, CDR2 FYNNEI. CDR3 sequence (DNA): TGTGCCAGCCTTTCAGGGACTAGGACTAGCACAGATACGCAGTATTTT. Translation: CASLSGTRTSTDTQYF.

This chain joins TRBV28 and TRBJ2-7; 9 bases agree with TRBD1. This CDR3 has 14 residues. In germline, CDR1 is MDHEN, CDR2 SYDVKM. The J segment lost 2 bases and the V segment lost 8 bases, leaving 7 bases of the junction unmatched. CDR3 residues: CASQQGARAYEQYF. The CDR3 nucleotides read TGTGCCAGCCAACAGGGGGCAAGGGCCTACGAGCAGTACTTC.

This clonotype was detected a few times. The chain joins TRBV20-1 to TRBJ2-1; D remains ambiguous. Trimming removed 3 bases from V and 8 bases from J, with 8 bases in between. The germline V gene has CDR1 DFQATT and CDR2 SNEGSKA (reference sequence). This CDR3 has 11 amino acids. The CDR3 nucleotides are TGCAGTGCTAGTGTATGGGATGAGCAGTTCTTC. Translated, it gives CSASVWDEQFF.

This clonotype was seen a handful of times. The chain joins TRBV3-1 to TRBJ2-1, with 8 positions matching TRBD1. With 0 bases clipped from V and 5 bases from J, the junction kept 9 bases outside the gene matches. The germline CDR1 and CDR2 sequences are LGHDT and YNNKEL (reference sequence). The CDR3 is made up of 17 amino acids. The CDR3: CASSQDVRQGWNNEQFF. The CDR3 nucleotides read TGTGCCAGCAGCCAAGACGTAAGACAGGGGTGGAACAATGAGCAGTTCTTC.

This clonotype was seen a few times. This sequence joins TRBV5-1 and TRBJ1-1, with TRBD1 identical over 8 bases. The junction had 2 bases not matched to a gene; V was cut back by 3 bases and J by 1 base. The CDR3 has 14 residues. The V gene's germline CDR1 is SGHRS and CDR2 YFSETQ. The CDR3 is CASSWTGTNTEAFF. The DNA for the CDR3 is TGCGCCAGCAGCTGGACAGGGACGAACACTGAAGCTTTCTTT.